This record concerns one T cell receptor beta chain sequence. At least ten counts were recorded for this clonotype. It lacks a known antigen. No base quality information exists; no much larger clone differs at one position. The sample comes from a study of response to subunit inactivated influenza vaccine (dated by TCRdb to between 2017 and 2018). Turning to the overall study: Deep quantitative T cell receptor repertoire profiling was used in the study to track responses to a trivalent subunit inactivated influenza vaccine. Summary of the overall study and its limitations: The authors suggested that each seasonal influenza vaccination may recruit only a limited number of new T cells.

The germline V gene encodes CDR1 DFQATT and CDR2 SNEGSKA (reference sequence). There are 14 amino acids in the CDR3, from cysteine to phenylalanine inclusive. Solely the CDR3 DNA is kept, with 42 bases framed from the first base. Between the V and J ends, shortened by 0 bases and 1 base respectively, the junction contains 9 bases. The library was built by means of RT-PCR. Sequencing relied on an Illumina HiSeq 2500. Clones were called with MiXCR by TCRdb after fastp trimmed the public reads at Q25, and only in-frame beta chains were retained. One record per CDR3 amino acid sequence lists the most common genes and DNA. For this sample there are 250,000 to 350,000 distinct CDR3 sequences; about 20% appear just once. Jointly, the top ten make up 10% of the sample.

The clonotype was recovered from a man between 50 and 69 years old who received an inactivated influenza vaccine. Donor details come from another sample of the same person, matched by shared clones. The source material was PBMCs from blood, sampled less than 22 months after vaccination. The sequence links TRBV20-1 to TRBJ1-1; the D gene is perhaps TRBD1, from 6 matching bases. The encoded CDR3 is CSARDGGQNTEAFF. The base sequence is TGCAGTGCTAGAGATGGGGGACAGAACACTGAAGCTTTCTTT.